Following are 25 T cell receptor beta chains from one sample sequenced in a study of siplizumab effects on memory and regulatory T cells. Libraries were prepared by immunoSEQ multiplex PCR; TCRdb keeps only in-frame clonotypes and omits some of them. This table has about 100,000 clones, 85% to 95% appearing once. Sequencing used Tregs sorted from blood. Every receptor here comes from a human donor in good health.

The rearrangement joins TRBV7-3 to TRBJ2-2, with D uncertain. This CDR3 has 14 residues. V was shortened by 2 bases and J by 6 bases, with 10 bases between the two germline ends. The germline gives CDR1 SGHTA, CDR2 FQGTGA. The CDR3 loop reads CASSLSPRAGELFF. The CDR3, as DNA: TGTGCCAGCAGCTTATCCCCCCGGGCCGGGGAGCTGTTTTTT.

This chain uses TRBV19 with TRBJ2-5; D remains ambiguous. V lost 3 bases to trimming and J lost 2 bases, with 4 bases between them. CDR1 is LNHDA and CDR2 is SQIVND in the germline V gene (reference sequence). The CDR3 runs to 12 residues. The DNA for the CDR3 is TGTGCCAGTAGTATCCGACAAGAGACCCAGTACTTC. Protein sequence: CASSIRQETQYF.

The V call is TRBV29-1, the J call TRBJ2-3; possible D gene TRBD1, 6 bases. Trimming shortened V by 0 bases and J by 2 bases, and 12 bases separated the two germline ends. The germline V gene has CDR1 SQVTM and CDR2 ANQGSEA. The CDR3 covers 15 residues. This CDR3 is CSVEDNRVITDTQYF. The CDR3 nucleotides read TGCAGCGTTGAAGACAACAGGGTGATCACAGATACGCAGTATTTT.

This chain joins TRBV5-4 and TRBJ2-1, with D perhaps matching TRBD1 (6 bases). This CDR3 is 15 amino acids long. The germline V gene encodes CDR1 SGHNT and CDR2 YYREEE (reference sequence). V lost 5 bases and J 0 bases, leaving 12 bases between the germline ends. The CDR3 sequence is CASSSGTNSYNEQFF. Written as DNA, the CDR3 is TGTGCCAGCAGTTCCGGGACAAACTCCTACAATGAGCAGTTCTTC.

The rearrangement joins TRBV7-9 to TRBJ2-1, with 7 bases that match TRBD1. Germline values: CDR1 SEHNR, CDR2 FQNEAQ (reference sequence). V lost 5 bases, J lost 8 bases, and 9 bases stayed unmatched. The CDR3 is 14 amino acids. The CDR3 nucleotides read TGTGCCAGCAGCGAAAAACAGGGGTGGGATGAGCAGTTCTTC. Its protein is CASSEKQGWDEQFF. The full variable domain, rest sourced from reference TRBV7-9 and TRBJ2-1, is DTGVSQNPRHKITKRGQNVTFRCDPISEHNRLYWYRQTLGQGPEFLTYFQNEAQLEKSRLLSDRFSAERPKGSFSTLEIQRTEQGDSAMYLCASSEKQGWDEQFFGPGTRLTVL.

This rearrangement joins TRBV5-1 to TRBJ2-7; tentative D call: TRBD2 (6 bases). Germline values: CDR1 SGHRS, CDR2 YFSETQ. Trimming pared 4 bases from V and 4 bases from J, leaving 15 bases between. This CDR3 has 14 residues. This CDR3 is CASSPPPGGYEQYF. Here the CDR3 DNA reads TGCGCCAGCAGCCCACCCCCCGGGGGTTACGAGCAGTACTTC.

The chain combines TRBV5-1 with TRBJ2-5; unclear D gene. The J call may be incorrect, as the DNA end agrees better with TRBJ2-7. CDR1 and CDR2 (germline): SGHRS, YFSETQ. The CDR3 length is 14 residues. This chain's CDR3 is CASSLDHPPYEQYF. The CDR3 bases are TGCGCCAGCAGCTTGGACCACCCCCCTTACGAGCAGTACTTC.

The CDR3 reads CASSTTPPGLAVPEQFF. CDR3 nucleotides: TGTGCCAGCAGTACTACTCCCCCGGGACTAGCGGTTCCTGAGCAGTTCTTC. This chain uses TRBV27 with TRBJ2-1; 11 nucleotides line up with TRBD2. This CDR3 contains 17 residues. The germline V gene encodes CDR1 MNHEY and CDR2 SMNVEV (reference sequence). Trimming removed 5 bases from V and 9 bases from J; junction bases left unmatched: 15.

V gene TRBV19 combines with J gene TRBJ2-7; D gene ambiguous. V was clipped by 3 bases and J by 3 bases, with 9 bases between them. The CDR3 has 13 amino acids. Germline V gives CDR1 LNHDA, CDR2 SQIVND (reference sequence). CDR3 sequence (DNA): TGTGCCAGTAGTATCCGGAATAGCTACGAGCAGTACTTC. Residues: CASSIRNSYEQYF.

The V gene is TRBV6-1, the J gene TRBJ2-7; 7 positions agree with TRBD1. This CDR3 comprises 17 residues. Unmatched junction bases numbered 12, after V lost 4 bases and J lost 0 bases. Germline assignment: CDR1 MNHNS and CDR2 SASEGT. CDR3 region: CASSAGQLNIDSYEQYF. CDR3 in DNA: TGTGCCAGCAGTGCGGGACAGCTAAATATTGACTCCTACGAGCAGTACTTC.

J is TRBJ2-1 and V is TRBV5-1; D is unresolved. CDR1 is SGHRS and CDR2 is YFSETQ in the germline V gene. The CDR3 sequence is 13 residues long. V gave up 0 bases and J gave up 6 bases, with 7 bases separating them. The CDR3, as DNA: TGCGCCAGCAGCTTGGGGCAGAGCAATGAGCAGTTCTTC. Translating gives CASSLGQSNEQFF.

The chain links TRBV7-9 to TRBJ2-7; TRBD2 agrees at 8 bases. Per the germline V gene, CDR1 is SEHNR and CDR2 is FQNEAQ (reference sequence). V lost 6 bases and J lost 2; bases outside the gene matches: 6. The CDR3 loop spans 14 amino acids. In DNA, the CDR3 is TGTGCCAGCAGACGGGGGGGTACGACCTACGAGCAGTACTTC. Amino acids: CASRRGGTTYEQYF. Full variable domain (rest looked up from reference TRBV7-9 and TRBJ2-7): DTGVSQNPRHKITKRGQNVTFRCDPISEHNRLYWYRQTLGQGPEFLTYFQNEAQLEKSRLLSDRFSAERPKGSFSTLEIQRTEQGDSAMYLCASRRGGTTYEQYFGPGTRLTVT.

The CDR3 sequence is CASSPTGRANTGELFF. For the CDR3, the DNA is TGCGCCAGCAGCCCGACAGGGAGGGCGAACACCGGGGAGCTGTTTTTT. This sequence joins TRBV5-1 and TRBJ2-2; D may correspond to TRBD1 or TRBD2 (7 bases each). The CDR3 has 16 amino acids. The germline CDR1 and CDR2 sequences are SGHRS and YFSETQ. With 4 bases removed from V and 0 bases from J, the gap between germline ends came to 13 bases.

The chain is built from TRBV9 and TRBJ1-3, with a possible D match to TRBD1 (5 bases). Trimming removed 4 bases at V and 4 bases at J, with 18 bases between. The CDR3 has 16 residues. The V gene's germline CDR1 is SGDLS and CDR2 YYNGEE. In DNA form, the CDR3 reads TGTGCCAGCAGCAAGAGGGGTTTCCAAGGAGGAAACACCATATATTTT. This codes for CASSKRGFQGGNTIYF.

The J gene is TRBJ2-3, the V gene TRBV9; 8 bases fit TRBD2. Germline V gives CDR1 SGDLS, CDR2 YYNGEE. V was clipped by 0 bases and J by 6 bases; unmatched bases: 9. CDR3 size: 16 residues. The CDR3, as DNA: TGTGCCAGCAGCGTAGGTTTTAGCGGGGAGTCGGATACGCAGTATTTT. It codes for CASSVGFSGESDTQYF.

This clone was seen a single time. The chain employs TRBV5-1 and TRBJ1-4; D is perhaps TRBD1 (5 bases). Deletions cut 4 bases from V and 8 bases from J, with 15 bases between. This CDR3 is built from 14 residues. The germline V gene has CDR1 SGHRS and CDR2 YFSETQ. The CDR3 nucleotides are TGCGCCAGCAGCCCCACAGGAGCGGTCGAAAAACTGTTTTTT. Encoded protein: CASSPTGAVEKLFF. Using reference TRBV5-1 and TRBJ1-4 for the parts outside the CDR3, the full variable domain is KAGVTQTPRYLIKTRGQQVTLSCSPISGHRSVSWYQQTPGQGLQFLFEYFSETQRNKGNFPGRFSGRQFSNSRSEMNVSTLELGDSALYLCASSPTGAVEKLFFGSGTQLSVL.

The chain employs TRBV9 and TRBJ1-1; 8 nucleotides match TRBD1. J was trimmed by 6 bases and V by 4 bases; bases with no gene match: 8. This CDR3 is built from 14 residues. The V gene's germline CDR1 is SGDLS and CDR2 YYNGEE. The CDR3 sequence is CASSPGQAYAEAFF. In DNA, the CDR3 is TGTGCCAGCAGCCCGGGACAGGCTTACGCTGAAGCTTTCTTT.

The J gene is TRBJ1-2, the V gene TRBV7-9; 7 bases are a match to TRBD1. Germline assignment: CDR1 SEHNR and CDR2 FQNEAQ (reference sequence). This CDR3 spans 14 amino acids. The junction had 14 bases not matched to a gene; V was cut back by 2 bases and J by 14 bases. The CDR3 here is CASSLSLDRQGVTF. Here the CDR3 DNA reads TGTGCCAGCAGCTTATCCCTTGATAGACAGGGTGTGACCTTC.

This chain uses TRBV11-3 with TRBJ2-5, with a tentative D call TRBD2 (7 bases). V gave up 8 bases and J gave up 2 bases, with 15 bases separating them. This CDR3 region has 14 residues. Per germline, CDR1 SGHNT and CDR2 YENEEA. This CDR3 is CASGIGGVQETQYF. The CDR3 DNA follows: TGTGCCAGCGGAATAGGGGGGGTACAAGAGACCCAGTACTTC.

The gene calls are TRBV7-3 and TRBJ2-5, with a tentative D call TRBD1 (6 bases). CDR1 and CDR2 (germline): SGHTA, FQGTGA. V was shortened by 2 bases and J by 4 bases, with 11 bases between the two germline ends. The CDR3 is 14 amino acids. CDR3 protein: CASSLSGVGETQYF. CDR3 coding DNA: TGTGCCAGCAGCTTATCAGGGGTCGGAGAGACCCAGTACTTC.

The V gene is TRBV14, the J gene TRBJ2-3, with 9 bases fitting TRBD1. Germline-derived CDR1 and CDR2 are SGHDN and FVKESK. The V and J ends lost 4 bases and 3 bases, in that order; junction bases with no gene match: 8. The CDR3 totals 16 residues. CDR3: CASSLRTGVRTDTQYF. The DNA for the CDR3 is TGTGCCAGCAGCCTCAGGACAGGGGTTAGGACAGATACGCAGTATTTT.

CDR3 in DNA: TGTGCCAGCAGCCACCTAACCGGACTAGCGGGAGGGAGCTCCTACGAGCAGTACTTC. It encodes CASSHLTGLAGGSSYEQYF. V gene TRBV4-2 combines with J gene TRBJ2-7, with 15 bases identical to TRBD2. With 3 bases clipped from V and 0 bases from J, the junction kept 9 bases outside the gene matches. This CDR3 spans 19 amino acids. Germline-derived CDR1 and CDR2 are LGHNA and YNFKEQ.

CDR3 coding DNA: TGTGCCAGCAGCTTAGGGCAGCGAAGGGATGAGCAGTTCTTC. It specifies CASSLGQRRDEQFF. The chain carries TRBV7-9 and TRBJ2-1; no reliable D call. Trimming cost V 1 base and J 8 bases, with 12 bases left between them. The length of the CDR3 is 14 residues. Germline CDR1 is SEHNR and CDR2 is FQNEAQ (reference sequence).

The V gene is TRBV6-1, the J gene TRBJ1-2; TRBD1 is a possible D gene (5 bases). The V and J ends lost 3 bases and 4 bases respectively, with 15 bases between them. This CDR3 has 15 amino acids. The germline CDR1 and CDR2 sequences are MNHNS and SASEGT. This CDR3 reads CASSESLGGSYGYTF. Here the CDR3 DNA reads TGTGCCAGCAGTGAGTCCCTCGGGGGTTCCTATGGCTACACCTTC.

The chain couples TRBV5-6 to TRBJ2-1; D is unresolved. Trimming stripped 0 bases from V and 5 bases from J, with 15 bases between. There are 16 residues in the CDR3. Per the germline V gene, CDR1 is SGHDT and CDR2 is YYEEEE. As DNA, the CDR3 is TGTGCCAGCAGCTTGGGGTTATCGCTCCTTCACAATGAGCAGTTCTTC. Its protein is CASSLGLSLLHNEQFF.